These T cell receptor beta chains were read from a single sample in a study of blood T cell repertoires in COVID-19. The data were produced by immunoSEQ multiplex PCR, yet TCRdb's version contains in-frame clones alone and is incomplete. The sample contains 200,000 to 300,000 clones, around 84% of which appear only once. Sequenced material: PBMCs or T cells enriched from blood (not recorded which). The receptors originated from a man aged 35 to 55 who had recovered from COVID-19. The CDR3 runs from the conserved cysteine through the conserved F or W. Fields, in order: D gene, J gene, clone size, V gene, CDR3 protein, CDR3 DNA. The D gene is left open where the match is weak. Clone size appears in some rows only: once, few, many, or a class for an expanded clone.

>-|TRBJ1-1|-|TRBV29-1
CSVAGGRSAFF
TGCAGCGTCGCGGGGGGGCGTTCGGCTTTCTTT
>TRBD2|TRBJ2-2|-|TRBV11-3
CASSSGLAPGELFF
TGTGCCAGCAGCTCCGGACTAGCTCCCGGGGAGCTGTTTTTT
>-|TRBJ2-3|-|TRBV5-1
CASSLSGSTDTQYF
TGCGCCAGCAGCTTAAGCGGCAGCACAGATACGCAGTATTTT
>TRBD1|TRBJ1-1|-|TRBV5-1
CASSLGQGEGKDTEAFF
TGCGCCAGCAGCTTGGGACAGGGGGAAGGAAAAGACACTGAAGCTTTCTTT
>-|TRBJ1-1|-|TRBV18
CASSQGWSMNTEAFF
TGTGCCAGCTCACAGGGGTGGAGTATGAACACTGAAGCTTTCTTT
>-|TRBJ1-2|-|TRBV12-3/TRBV12-4
CASHAGPNYGYTF
TGTGCCAGCCACGCGGGACCTAACTATGGCTACACCTTC
>TRBD1|TRBJ1-2|-|TRBV27
CASSPWVQGNYGYTF
TGTGCCAGCAGCCCGTGGGTACAGGGGAACTATGGCTACACCTTC
>TRBD2|TRBJ2-1|-|TRBV6-2/TRBV6-3
CASSYSTSGGSYNEQFF
TGTGCCAGCAGTTACTCGACTAGCGGGGGATCCTACAATGAGCAGTTCTTC
>-|TRBJ2-3|-|TRBV12-3/TRBV12-4
CASVYSHTQYF
TGTGCCAGCGTTTACTCGCATACGCAGTATTTT
>TRBD1|TRBJ1-1|-|TRBV12-3/TRBV12-4
CASSYGTGGRAFF
TGTGCCAGCAGTTACGGGACAGGGGGAAGGGCTTTCTTT
>-|TRBJ1-1|-|TRBV3-1/TRBV3-2
CASSPPGAVLAFF
TGTGCCAGCAGCCCCCCTGGGGCAGTTTTGGCTTTCTTT
>TRBD1|TRBJ2-2|-|TRBV11-1
CASSNRGQTTGELFF
TGTGCCAGCAGCAATAGGGGACAGACCACCGGGGAGCTGTTTTTT
>-|TRBJ1-1|once|TRBV19
CASRALTGNAEAFF
TGTGCCAGTAGGGCCCTAACAGGGAACGCTGAAGCTTTCTTT
>-|TRBJ1-1|-|TRBV19
CASSIQGNTEAFF
TGTGCCAGTAGTATCCAGGGAAACACTGAAGCTTTCTTT
>TRBD1|TRBJ1-1|-|TRBV5-1
CASSLAGQGVGTEAFF
TGCGCCAGCAGCTTGGCCGGACAGGGGGTAGGAACTGAAGCTTTCTTT
>TRBD2|TRBJ2-3|-|TRBV10-3
CAISESSGATDTQYF
TGTGCCATCAGTGAGTCTAGCGGGGCCACAGATACGCAGTATTTT
>TRBD1|TRBJ1-5|-|TRBV28
CASSDVLTGDNQPQHF
TGTGCCAGCAGCGACGTTCTGACAGGGGACAATCAGCCCCAGCATTTT
>-|TRBJ1-5|-|TRBV3-1/TRBV3-2
CASSQVQDPNQPQHF
TGTGCCAGCAGCCAAGTACAGGACCCCAATCAGCCCCAGCATTTT
>-|TRBJ1-2|-|TRBV6-6
CASSYEGTYGYTF
TGTGCCAGCAGTTACGAGGGGACATATGGCTACACCTTC
>-|TRBJ2-1|-|TRBV18
CASSPPGQCGPGGSYNEQFF
TGTGCCAGCTCACCACCTGGGCAATGCGGTCCAGGGGGGTCCTACAATGAGCAGTTCTTC
>-|TRBJ2-1|-|TRBV12-2
CASRLRPGLDNDYNEQFF
TGTGCAAGTCGCTTGAGGCCGGGACTAGACAACGACTACAATGAGCAGTTCTTC
>-|TRBJ2-7|-|TRBV30
CAWSVRPGAYEQYF
TGTGCCTGGAGTGTACGACCCGGGGCCTACGAGCAGTACTTC
>TRBD2|TRBJ2-2|-|TRBV19
CASKAKTSVPGELFF
TGTGCCAGTAAGGCCAAAACTAGCGTACCCGGGGAGCTGTTTTTT
>TRBD1|TRBJ1-5|-|TRBV15
CATSTRTGGRRQPQHF
TGTGCCACCAGCACCCGGACAGGGGGCCGGCGGCAGCCCCAGCATTTT
>-|TRBJ2-2|-|TRBV4-1
CASSQDTGRNTGELFF
TGCGCCAGCAGCCAAGACACTGGGAGAAACACCGGGGAGCTGTTTTTT
>-|TRBJ2-3|-|TRBV24-1
CATSPAGGGTDTQYF
TGTGCCACCTCCCCCGCAGGTGGGGGGACAGATACGCAGTATTTT
>TRBD1|TRBJ1-1|-|TRBV18
CASSPGQGNTEAFF
TGTGCCAGCTCCCCTGGACAGGGGAACACTGAAGCTTTCTTT
>-|TRBJ2-7|many|TRBV6-1
CASSDRGYEQYF
TGTGCCAGCAGTGACAGGGGCTACGAGCAGTACTTC
>-|TRBJ1-1|-|TRBV5-1
CASSFKADTEAFF
TGCGCCAGCAGCTTCAAAGCGGACACTGAAGCTTTCTTT
>TRBD2|TRBJ2-1|few|TRBV7-9
CASSPRRGLAGYNEQFF
TGTGCCAGCAGCCCCAGGAGGGGGCTAGCGGGGTACAATGAGCAGTTCTTC
>TRBD1|TRBJ2-7|once|TRBV30
CAWSGRDRGEYEQYF
TGTGCCTGGAGTGGCCGGGACAGGGGGGAGTACGAGCAGTACTTC
>-|TRBJ2-3|-|TRBV3-1/TRBV3-2
CASSLGQQTDTQYF
TGTGCCAGCAGCCTTGGACAGCAAACGGATACGCAGTATTTT
>TRBD1|TRBJ1-4|once|TRBV29-1
CSVVGSRGREKLFF
TGCAGCGTTGTGGGGTCGAGGGGGCGGGAAAAACTGTTTTTT